A selection of T cell receptor beta chains follows, all from one sample in a study of siplizumab effects on memory and regulatory T cells. The assay was immunoSEQ multiplex PCR, and TCRdb's table has in-frame clones only and misses some. The profile covers more than 95,000 clones, with 93% appearing a single time and about 0.62% taken by the ten largest. The source material was Tregs sorted from blood. The source of these receptors is a human donor in good health. The conserved cysteine and the conserved F or W are not part of the CDR3 here. Only some rows state a clone size, as once, few, many or a class for expanded clones.

TRBV5-1	TRBJ1-5	NA	ASSLRGDNQPQH
TRBV7-9	TRBJ2-7	NA	ASSATSGTHEQY
TRBV30	TRBJ1-1	few	ALFGGGSTEAF
TRBV25-1	TRBJ2-7	NA	ASSPGTYEQY
TRBV19	TRBJ2-1	NA	ASTIRGGLAGVQF
TRBV2	TRBJ2-7	NA	ASSEARVYEQY
TRBV4-1	TRBJ2-2	NA	ASSRSETGGTGELF
TRBV5-1	TRBJ1-5	once	ASSLLADQPQH
TRBV5-6	TRBJ2-7	NA	ASSLISRLDYEQY
TRBV5-1	TRBJ1-1	NA	ASSLETGWTEAF
TRBV23-1	TRBJ1-6	NA	ASGNRGQSPLH
TRBV7-3	TRBJ1-2	NA	ASSPGRGNYGYT
TRBV27	TRBJ2-1	NA	ASRNGLAGGGEQF
TRBV2	TRBJ1-2	NA	ASSEAPRVNYGYT
TRBV12-5	TRBJ1-3	few	ASGSPWGQGSGSGNTIY
TRBV30	TRBJ2-1	NA	LGQGISNEQF
TRBV6-5	TRBJ2-4	once	ASSYRGLAKNIQY
TRBV27	TRBJ1-2	few	ASSRAGPLFYGYT
TRBV6-1	TRBJ1-1	NA	ASSVVVNTEAF
TRBV6-1	TRBJ2-1	NA	ASSGDRNNEQF
TRBV5-1	TRBJ1-2	once	ASSLTGQGYGYT
TRBV2	TRBJ2-7	NA	ASRAEYEQY
TRBV18	TRBJ2-1	NA	ASSPPRGEYNEQF
TRBV18	TRBJ2-5	NA	ASSPPGQKETQY
TRBV6-5	TRBJ2-7	NA	ASKGTLGAYEQY
TRBV5-1	TRBJ2-1	NA	ASRRTSGLRAEQF
TRBV11-2	TRBJ2-7	NA	ASSRPRLAASYEQY
TRBV4-1	TRBJ2-7	NA	ASSQEAGGHEQY
TRBV18	TRBJ2-7	NA	ASSLAGGPHHEQY
TRBV7-2	TRBJ2-7	NA	ASSSRTGSYEQY
TRBV19	TRBJ2-3	NA	ASSIMKNTDTQY
TRBV28	TRBJ1-4	NA	ASSPGGGQKLF
TRBV7-9	TRBJ1-1	NA	ASSKMVNTEAF
TRBV18	TRBJ1-2	NA	ASSPSWGVHGYT
TRBV18	TRBJ1-4	NA	ASSHTGTLVEKLF
TRBV4-1	TRBJ2-4	medium-sized	ASSPRDLLAGEKNIQY
TRBV15	TRBJ2-1	NA	ATSRDFLGGILNEQF
TRBV9	TRBJ1-1	NA	ADFLPGQDDTEAF
TRBV6-1	TRBJ2-3	NA	ASRGGTDTQY
TRBV18	TRBJ2-7	NA	ASSPRGGQGDEQY
TRBV13	TRBJ2-1	NA	ASSSRQGALGVQF
TRBV25-1	TRBJ2-7	NA	ASRQTGLSTYEQY
TRBV7-2	TRBJ2-7	NA	ASSLSPTDSYEQY